The clone carrying this T cell receptor (beta chain) was detected once. Its specificity is not known. This sample was included in a study of long-term antiretroviral therapy in people with HIV. Study outcomes and limitations: Dating from about 2004 to 2017, the blood was possibly obtained under older ART regimens.

Run at survey level, the immunoSEQ assay was version v3.0. Sequencing had a target that covered about 40,000-50,000 T-cell genomes per sample. Here immunoSEQ multiplex PCR was the method, and the copy in TCRdb shows in-frame clones only, minus some. The sample holds around 22,000 clones, about nine tenths seen once. The CDR3 contains 14 residues. Germline V gene lookup returns CDR1 MNHEY and CDR2 SMNVEV (reference sequence). V was cut by 0 bases and J by 4 bases, with 7 bases left in between. The sequencing used unsorted PBMCs, collected 1.8 years before starting antiretroviral therapy. The chain has TRBV27 and TRBJ2-1; D not resolved. The clonotype originates from a woman between 25 and 40 years old with HIV. CDR3 sequence (DNA): TGTGCCAGCAGTTTATCGGTTAGGTACAATGAGCAGTTCTTC. As protein: CASSLSVRYNEQFF.